This T cell receptor beta chain is drawn from a study of blood T cell repertoires in COVID-19. Study-wide context: Both acute and convalescent COVID-19 samples were obtained from the United States, Italy and Spain. PBMCs, B-cell-depleted T cells, or T cells were the source of the cDNA or gDNA that made up the material.

This clone was detected only a few times. In the original processing: Quantification of nucleated cells was approximated via reference gene primer amplification. Produced via immunoSEQ multiplex PCR; TCRdb's table is partial and in-frame only. For V, J and clone size, that table is used; D and trimming come from the DNA. This sample yields 250,000 to 300,000 clones, of which about 89% are seen a single time; roughly 5.1% belongs to the top ten. Per germline, CDR1 SGHAT and CDR2 FQNNGV. The ends lost 5 bases at V and 9 bases at J; junction bases unmatched: 6. The CDR3 length is 14 residues. This clonotype was sampled from a man aged 40-49 years with acute or convalescent COVID-19. The sample taken for sequencing was peripheral blood. This rearrangement joins TRBV11-2 to TRBJ2-1; 11 bases align to TRBD1. Written as DNA, the CDR3 is TGTGCCAGCAGCGTGGACAGGGGGCTCGGTGAGCAGTTCTTC. Encoded protein: CASSVDRGLGEQFF. The complete variable domain, with remaining parts taken from reference TRBV11-2 and TRBJ2-1, reads EAGVAQSPRYKIIEKRQSVAFWCNPISGHATLYWYQQILGQGPKLLIQFQNNGVVDDSQLPKDRFSAERLKGVDSTLKIQPAKLEDSAVYLCASSVDRGLGEQFFGPGTRLTVL.